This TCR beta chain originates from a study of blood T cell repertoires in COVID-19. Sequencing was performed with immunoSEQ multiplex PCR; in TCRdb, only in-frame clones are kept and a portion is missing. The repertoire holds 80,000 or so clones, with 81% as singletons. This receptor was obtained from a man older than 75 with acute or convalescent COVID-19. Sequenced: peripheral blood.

The CDR3 DNA is TGTGCCAGCAGTTTGGAGAGTAATCAGCCCCAGCATTTT. As protein: CASSLESNQPQHF. The genes are TRBV28 and TRBJ1-5; no clear D. The CDR3 length is 13 residues. Germline CDR1 and CDR2: MDHEN and SYDVKM. The V end was cut by 3 bases, the J end by 4 bases, with 7 bases between.